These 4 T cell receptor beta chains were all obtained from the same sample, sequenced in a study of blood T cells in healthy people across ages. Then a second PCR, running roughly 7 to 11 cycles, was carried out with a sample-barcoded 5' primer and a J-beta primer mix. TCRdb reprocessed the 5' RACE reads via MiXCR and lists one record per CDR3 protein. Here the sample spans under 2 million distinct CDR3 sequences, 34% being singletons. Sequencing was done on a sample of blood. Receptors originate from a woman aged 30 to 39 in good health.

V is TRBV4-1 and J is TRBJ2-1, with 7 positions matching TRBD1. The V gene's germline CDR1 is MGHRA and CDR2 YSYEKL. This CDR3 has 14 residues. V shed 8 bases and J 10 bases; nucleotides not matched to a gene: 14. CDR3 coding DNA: TGCGCCAGCGCCATGGACAGGCCGGGTGAGGAGCAGTTCTTC. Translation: CASAMDRPGEEQFF.

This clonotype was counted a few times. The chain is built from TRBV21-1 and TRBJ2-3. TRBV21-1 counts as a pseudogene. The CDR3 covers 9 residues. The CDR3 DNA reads TGTGCCAGCAGAGCTCATCTGTATTTT. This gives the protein CASRAHLYF.

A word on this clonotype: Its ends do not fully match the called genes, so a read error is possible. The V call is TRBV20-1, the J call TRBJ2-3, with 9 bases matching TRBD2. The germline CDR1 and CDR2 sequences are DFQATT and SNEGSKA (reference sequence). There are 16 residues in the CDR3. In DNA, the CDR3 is TGCAGTGCTGGGCTGAAGCGGGGGGAATACACAGATGCGCAGTATTTT. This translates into CSAGLKRGEYTDAQYF.

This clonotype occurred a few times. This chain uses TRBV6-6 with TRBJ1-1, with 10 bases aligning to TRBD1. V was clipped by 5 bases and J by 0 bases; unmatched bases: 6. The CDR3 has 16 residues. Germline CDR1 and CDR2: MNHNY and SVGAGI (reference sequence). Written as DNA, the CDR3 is TGTGCCAGCAGTCGGACAGGGGGAACCCTGAACACTGAAGCTTTCTTT. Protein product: CASSRTGGTLNTEAFF.